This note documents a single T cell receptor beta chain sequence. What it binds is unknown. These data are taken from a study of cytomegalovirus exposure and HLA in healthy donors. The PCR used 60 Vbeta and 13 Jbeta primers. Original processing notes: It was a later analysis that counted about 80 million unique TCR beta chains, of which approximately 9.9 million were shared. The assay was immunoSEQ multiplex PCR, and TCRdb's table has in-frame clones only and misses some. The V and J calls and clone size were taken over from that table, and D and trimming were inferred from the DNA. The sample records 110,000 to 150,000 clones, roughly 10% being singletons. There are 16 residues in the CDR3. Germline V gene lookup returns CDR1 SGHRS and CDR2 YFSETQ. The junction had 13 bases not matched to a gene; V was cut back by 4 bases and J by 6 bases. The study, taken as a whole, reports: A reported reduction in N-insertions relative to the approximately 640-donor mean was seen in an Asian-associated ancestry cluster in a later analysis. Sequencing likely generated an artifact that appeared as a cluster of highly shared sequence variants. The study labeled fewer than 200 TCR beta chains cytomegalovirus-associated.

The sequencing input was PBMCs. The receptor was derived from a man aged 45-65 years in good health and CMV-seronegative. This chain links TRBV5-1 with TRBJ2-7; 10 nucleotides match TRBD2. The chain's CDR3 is CASSPRAGGRVTEQYF. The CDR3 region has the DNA TGCGCCAGCAGCCCAAGAGCGGGGGGGCGAGTTACCGAGCAGTACTTC.